In this sample, the clone carrying this T cell receptor beta chain turned up once. Its antigen remains unknown. The data stem from a study of cytomegalovirus exposure and HLA in healthy donors. Researchers ran the PCR with 60 Vbeta and 13 Jbeta primers. TCRdb's copy holds only in-frame clones and misses some; the assay was immunoSEQ multiplex PCR. The data hold roughly 95,000 clones, with approximately 80% observed a single time. Study results and caveats: With high specificity and sensitivity, the classifier reportedly diagnosed cytomegalovirus status. Of the V segments, some could not be distinguished, including TRBV6-2 and TRBV6-3, and were excluded. The dataset shows that most TCR sequences were rare, while some public TCRs occurred in many donors. The listing of roughly 160 TCR beta chains classed them as cytomegalovirus-associated.

Looked up from germline, CDR1 is SGDLS and CDR2 is YYNGEE. Trimming stripped 0 bases from V and 3 bases from J, with 10 bases between. The CDR3 has 14 residues. The sequenced material came from PBMCs. This rearrangement joins TRBV9 to TRBJ2-7; tentatively, D is TRBD2 (6 bases). The receptor was derived from a man under 40 in good health and CMV-seropositive. The CDR3 DNA sequence: TGTGCCAGCAGCGTAGCGGAGGGAAGCTACGAGCAGTACTTC. Amino acids: CASSVAEGSYEQYF.